This entry features one T cell receptor beta chain sequence. The same CDR3 arises from other DNA sequences in this sample as well. This sample was included in a study of blood T cell repertoires in COVID-19. Study background: Acute-phase and convalescent COVID-19 samples originated in the United States, Italy and Spain.

Trimming pared 1 base from V and 4 bases from J, leaving 11 bases between. Germline-derived CDR1 and CDR2 are SEHNR and FQNEAQ (reference sequence). This CDR3 is 15 amino acids long. Assay: immunoSEQ multiplex PCR; the TCRdb copy retains only in-frame clones and omits some. The data show approximately 120,000 clones, with approximately 91% seen just once and 0.95% to 1.5% held by the top ten. The TCR comes from a woman older than 75 with acute or convalescent COVID-19. The sample was peripheral blood. The genes are TRBV7-9 and TRBJ1-5; D may be TRBD1 (5 bases). This CDR3 is CASSLGAGGNQPQHF. The DNA for the CDR3 is TGTGCCAGCAGCTTAGGGGCGGGGGGAAATCAGCCCCAGCATTTT.